This T cell receptor (beta chain) derives from a study of T cells after yellow fever vaccination. Notes on the study in general: Any FACS-sorted repertoire could hold abundant clonotypes that contaminate it from the bulk population.

About this clonotype itself: The antigen is undetermined.

Per germline, CDR1 SGHDN and CDR2 FVKESK. This CDR3 is built from 13 residues. V shed 5 bases and J shed 0 bases, with 7 bases lying between them. TCRdb reanalysed the 5' RACE reads using MiXCR and keeps one entry per CDR3 protein. The sample gives hundreds of thousands of distinct CDR3 sequences, about 19% of which show up once; 18% is in the top ten. The material sequenced was PBMCs, taken before the yellow fever booster vaccination. The V gene is TRBV14, the J gene TRBJ1-1; D gene ambiguous. This TCR was recovered from a man aged 18 to 35 who received the YFV17D yellow fever vaccine. CDR3 residues: CASSSALNTEAFF. In DNA, the CDR3 is TGTGCCAGCAGCTCCGCCCTGAACACTGAAGCTTTCTTT.